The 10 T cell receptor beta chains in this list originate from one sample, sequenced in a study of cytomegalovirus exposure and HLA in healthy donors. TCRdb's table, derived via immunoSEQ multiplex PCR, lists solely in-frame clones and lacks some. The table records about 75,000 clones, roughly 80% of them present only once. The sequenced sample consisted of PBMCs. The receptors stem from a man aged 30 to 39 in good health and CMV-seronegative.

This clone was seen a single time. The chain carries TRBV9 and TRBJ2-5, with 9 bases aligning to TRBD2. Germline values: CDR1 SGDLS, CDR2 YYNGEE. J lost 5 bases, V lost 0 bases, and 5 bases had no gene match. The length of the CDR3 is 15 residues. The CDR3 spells CASSVVAGDFETQYF. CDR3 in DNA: TGTGCCAGCAGCGTAGTAGCGGGAGATTTTGAGACCCAGTACTTC.

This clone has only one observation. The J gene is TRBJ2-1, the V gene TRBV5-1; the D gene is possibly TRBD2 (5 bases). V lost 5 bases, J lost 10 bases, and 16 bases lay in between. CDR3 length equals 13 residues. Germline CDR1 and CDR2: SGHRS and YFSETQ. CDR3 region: CASRLESQREQFF. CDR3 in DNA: TGCGCCAGCAGACTAGAGAGTCAAAGGGAGCAGTTCTTC.

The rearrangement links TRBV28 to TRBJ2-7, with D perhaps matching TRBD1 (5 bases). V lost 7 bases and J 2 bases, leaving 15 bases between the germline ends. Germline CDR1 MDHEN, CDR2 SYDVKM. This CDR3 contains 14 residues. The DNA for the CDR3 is TGTGCCAGCAATCCCCGACAGAGACCCTACGAGCAGTACGTC. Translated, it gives CASNPRQRPYEQYV.

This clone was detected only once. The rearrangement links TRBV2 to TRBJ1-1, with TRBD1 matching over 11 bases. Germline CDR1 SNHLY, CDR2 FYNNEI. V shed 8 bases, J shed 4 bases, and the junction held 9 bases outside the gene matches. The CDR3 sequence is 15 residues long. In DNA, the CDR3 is TGTGCCAGCGGTTGGACAGGGGGCTATAGCACTGAAGCTTTCTTT. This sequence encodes CASGWTGGYSTEAFF.

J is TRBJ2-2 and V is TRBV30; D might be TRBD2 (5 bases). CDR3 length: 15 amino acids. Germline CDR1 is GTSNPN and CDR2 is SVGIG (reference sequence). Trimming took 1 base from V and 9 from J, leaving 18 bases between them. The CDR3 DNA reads TGTGCCTGGAGTGCGTTCGATATGAGGGCCAGGGAGCTGTTTTTT. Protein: CAWSAFDMRARELFF.

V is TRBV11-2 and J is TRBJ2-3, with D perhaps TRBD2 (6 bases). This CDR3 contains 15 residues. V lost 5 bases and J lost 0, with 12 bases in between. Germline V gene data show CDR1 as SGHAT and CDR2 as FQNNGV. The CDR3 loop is CASSLGTASTDTQYF. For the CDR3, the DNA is TGTGCCAGCAGCCTCGGGACTGCTAGCACAGATACGCAGTATTTT.

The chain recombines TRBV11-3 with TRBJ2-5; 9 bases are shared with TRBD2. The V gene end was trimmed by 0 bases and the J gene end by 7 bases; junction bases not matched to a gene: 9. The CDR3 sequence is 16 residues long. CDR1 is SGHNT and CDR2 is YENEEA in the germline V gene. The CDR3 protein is CASSLDKSSGAGTQYF. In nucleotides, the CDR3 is TGTGCCAGCAGCTTAGATAAGTCTAGCGGGGCCGGGACCCAGTACTTC.

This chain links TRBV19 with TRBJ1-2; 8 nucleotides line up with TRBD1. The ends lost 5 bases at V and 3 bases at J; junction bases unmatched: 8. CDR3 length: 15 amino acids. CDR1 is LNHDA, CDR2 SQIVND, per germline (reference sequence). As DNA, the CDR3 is TGTGCCAGTAGTCACCTAACAGGGGGGGACTATGGCTACACCTTC. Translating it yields CASSHLTGGDYGYTF.

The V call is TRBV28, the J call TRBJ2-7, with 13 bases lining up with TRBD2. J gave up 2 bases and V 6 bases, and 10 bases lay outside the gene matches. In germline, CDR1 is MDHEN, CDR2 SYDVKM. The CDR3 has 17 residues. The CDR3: CASRYNRGLAGAYEQYF. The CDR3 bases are TGTGCCAGCAGGTATAATCGCGGACTAGCGGGGGCCTACGAGCAGTACTTC.

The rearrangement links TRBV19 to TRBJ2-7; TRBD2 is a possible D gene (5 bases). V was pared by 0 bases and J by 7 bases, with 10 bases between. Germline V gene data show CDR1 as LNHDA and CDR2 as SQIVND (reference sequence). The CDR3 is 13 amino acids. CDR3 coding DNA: TGTGCCAGTAGTATAGATCTTGAGGGAGAGCAGTACGTC. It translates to CASSIDLEGEQYV.